This T cell receptor (beta chain) is from a study of T cell responses to AZD1222 COVID-19 vaccine. Sequencing was performed with immunoSEQ multiplex PCR; in TCRdb, only in-frame clones are kept and a portion is missing. The top ten clones hold 0.95% to 1.1% of a sample with fewer than 250,000 clones, 93% of them seen once. The specimen was peripheral blood, collected on day 0 of MenACWY control vaccination. This receptor was identified in an adult in good health.

The CDR3 DNA reads TGTGCCAGCGGAGGGACTACTGTTGGTGGCTACACCTTC. Its translation is CASGGTTVGGYTF. The V gene is TRBV2, the J gene TRBJ1-2, with a tentative D call TRBD1 (5 bases). This CDR3 is built from 13 residues. The V and J ends lost 8 bases and 7 bases respectively, with 17 bases between them. Germline CDR1 is SNHLY and CDR2 is FYNNEI.